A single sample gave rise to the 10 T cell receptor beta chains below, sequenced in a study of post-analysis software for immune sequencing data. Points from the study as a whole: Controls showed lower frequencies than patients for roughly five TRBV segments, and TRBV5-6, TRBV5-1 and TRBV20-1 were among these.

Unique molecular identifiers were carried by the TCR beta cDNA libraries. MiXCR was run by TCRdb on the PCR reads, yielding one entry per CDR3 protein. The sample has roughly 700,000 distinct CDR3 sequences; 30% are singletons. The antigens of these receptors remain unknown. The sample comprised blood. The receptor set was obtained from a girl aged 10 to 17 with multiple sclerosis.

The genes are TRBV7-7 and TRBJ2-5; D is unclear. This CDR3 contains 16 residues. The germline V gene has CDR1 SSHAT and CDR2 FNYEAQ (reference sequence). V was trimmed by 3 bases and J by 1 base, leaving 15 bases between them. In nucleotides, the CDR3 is TGTGCCAGCAGCTTTAGGGCAGGAGCTCTCCAAGAGACCCAGTACTTC. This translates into CASSFRAGALQETQYF.

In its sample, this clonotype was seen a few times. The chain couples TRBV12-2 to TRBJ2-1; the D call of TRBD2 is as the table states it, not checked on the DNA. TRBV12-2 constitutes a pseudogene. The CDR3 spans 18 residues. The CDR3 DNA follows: TGTGCAAGTCGCTTAGCGCTTAGCGGGCCCGATGGCTACAATGAGCAGTTCTTC. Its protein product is CASRLALSGPDGYNEQFF.

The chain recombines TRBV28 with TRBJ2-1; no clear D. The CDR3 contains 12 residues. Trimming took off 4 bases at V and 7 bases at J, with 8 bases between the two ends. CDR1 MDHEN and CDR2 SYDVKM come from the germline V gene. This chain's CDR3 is CASSSKQNEQFF. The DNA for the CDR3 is TGTGCCAGCAGTTCTAAACAGAATGAGCAGTTCTTC.

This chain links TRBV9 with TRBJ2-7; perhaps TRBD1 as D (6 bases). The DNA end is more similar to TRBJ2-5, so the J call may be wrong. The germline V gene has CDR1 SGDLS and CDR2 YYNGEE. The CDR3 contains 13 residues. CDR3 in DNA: TGTGCCAGCAGCCTCACAGGGATGGGGACCCAGTACTTC. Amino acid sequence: CASSLTGMGTQYF.

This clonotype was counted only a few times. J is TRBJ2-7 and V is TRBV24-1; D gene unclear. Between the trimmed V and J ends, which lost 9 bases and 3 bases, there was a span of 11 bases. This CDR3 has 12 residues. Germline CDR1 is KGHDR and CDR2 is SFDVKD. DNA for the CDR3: TGTGCCACCGGGTCCCGACTCTACGAGCAGTACTTC. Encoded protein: CATGSRLYEQYF.

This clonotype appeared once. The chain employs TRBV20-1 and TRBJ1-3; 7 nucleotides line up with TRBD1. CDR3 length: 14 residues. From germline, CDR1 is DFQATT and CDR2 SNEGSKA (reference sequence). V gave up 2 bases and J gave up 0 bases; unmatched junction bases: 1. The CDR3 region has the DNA TGCAGTGCTAGACCAGGGGGCTCTGGAAACACCATATATTTT. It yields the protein CSARPGGSGNTIYF.

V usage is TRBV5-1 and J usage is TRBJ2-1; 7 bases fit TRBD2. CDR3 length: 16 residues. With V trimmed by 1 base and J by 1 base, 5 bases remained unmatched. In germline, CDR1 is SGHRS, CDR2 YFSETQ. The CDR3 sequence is CASSLYARGSYNEQFF. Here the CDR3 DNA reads TGCGCCAGCAGCTTGTATGCGCGGGGGTCCTACAATGAGCAGTTCTTC.

The chain's CDR3 is CSAKLDLGSPYEQYF. The CDR3, as DNA: TGCAGCGCCAAGCTCGATCTGGGATCACCCTACGAGCAGTACTTC. The V gene is TRBV29-1, the J gene TRBJ2-7; D unclear. V was clipped by 7 bases and J by 2 bases, with 21 bases between them. The germline gives CDR1 SQVTM, CDR2 ANQGSEA. The CDR3 length is 15 residues.

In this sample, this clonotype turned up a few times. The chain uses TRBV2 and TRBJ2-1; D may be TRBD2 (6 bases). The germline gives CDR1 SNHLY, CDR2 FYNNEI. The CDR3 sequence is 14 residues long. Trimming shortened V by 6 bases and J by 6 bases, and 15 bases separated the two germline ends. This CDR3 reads CASRVRGPSNEQFF. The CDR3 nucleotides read TGTGCCAGCAGGGTGCGGGGCCCCTCCAATGAGCAGTTCTTC.

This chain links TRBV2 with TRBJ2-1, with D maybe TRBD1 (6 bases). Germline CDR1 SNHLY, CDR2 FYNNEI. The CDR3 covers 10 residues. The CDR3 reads CVTTGIEQFF. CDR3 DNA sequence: TGTGTCACCACAGGGATTGAGCAGTTCTTC.